The rows below give T cell receptor beta chains drawn from one sample of a study of human T cells and chemical hapten exposure. TCRdb recomputed calls from the RACE reads with MiXCR, one row per CDR3 protein. The sample lists 360,000 or so distinct CDR3 sequences, just under 6.5% seen once, with under 7% in the top ten. This material consisted of whole blood, taken in connection with sensitization to the hapten diphenylcyclopropenone (DPC). The receptors derive from a woman aged 18-35 years with alopecia areata. Some clones in this sample may be carry-over from other donors' samples. Each CDR3 is given with its conserved first and last residue. The order of the fields is D gene, J gene, CDR3 length, clone size, V gene, CDR3 protein, CDR3 DNA. D genes are given only for firm matches. Only part of the rows carry a size: once, few, many, or a class if the clone is expanded.

- | TRBJ1-1 | 13 | - | TRBV5-6 | CASSFRLNTEAFF | TGTGCCAGCAGCTTCAGGCTGAACACTGAAGCTTTCTTT
- | TRBJ2-1 | 12 | many | TRBV25-1 | CASSSVYNEQFF | TGTGCCAGTTCCTCAGTCTACAATGAGCAGTTCTTC
- | TRBJ2-7 | 12 | - | TRBV12-3/TRBV12-4 | CASSTDRREQYF | TGTGCCAGCAGCACCGACAGGCGCGAGCAGTACTTC
- | TRBJ1-1 | 13 | many | TRBV12-3/TRBV12-4 | CASSGLSGTEAFF | TGTGCCAGCAGCGGACTTTCTGGGACTGAAGCTTTCTTT
- | TRBJ1-5 | 17 | few | TRBV4-1 | CASSQDGARRGDQPQHF | TGCGCCAGCAGCCAAGATGGGGCAAGGCGCGGCGATCAGCCCCAGCATTTT
- | TRBJ2-7 | 14 | - | TRBV4-3 | CASSQGGRDDEQYF | TGCGCCAGCAGCCAAGGTGGCAGGGACGACGAGCAGTACTTC
TRBD1 | TRBJ1-1 | 15 | many | TRBV2 | CASSWGQGPNTEAFF | TGTGCCAGCAGCTGGGGACAGGGCCCGAACACTGAAGCTTTCTTT
TRBD2 | TRBJ2-3 | 16 | few | TRBV5-4 | CASRAGTSGAGDTQYF | TGTGCCAGCAGGGCCGGGACTAGCGGGGCAGGAGATACGCAGTATTTT
- | TRBJ2-3 | 14 | - | TRBV12-3/TRBV12-4 | CASNLAFLGDTQYF | TGTGCCAGCAATCTTGCGTTTCTGGGAGATACGCAGTATTTT
- | TRBJ2-5 | 15 | few | TRBV20-1 | CSATPLGGAQETQYF | TGCAGTGCCACACCCCTCGGCGGGGCCCAAGAGACCCAGTACTTC
TRBD2 | TRBJ2-1 | 15 | few | TRBV12-3/TRBV12-4 | CASTSGTSGGDEQFF | TGTGCCAGCACCTCTGGGACTAGCGGGGGTGATGAGCAGTTCTTC
- | TRBJ2-4 | 14 | - | TRBV4-2 | CASSPTGEKNIQYF | TGTGCCAGCAGCCCAACTGGCGAGAAAAACATTCAGTACTTC
TRBD1 | TRBJ1-6 | 16 | many | TRBV25-1 | CASSELGGRSNSPLHF | TGTGCCAGCAGTGAGCTAGGGGGCAGAAGTAATTCACCCCTCCACTTT
- | TRBJ1-2 | 15 | few | TRBV20-1 | CSARDRGRANYGYTF | TGCAGTGCTAGAGATCGGGGCAGGGCGAACTATGGCTACACCTTC
- | TRBJ2-5 | 17 | few | TRBV4-3 | CASSQVGPSEYQETQYF | TGCGCCAGCAGCCAAGTGGGTCCCTCAGAGTACCAAGAGACCCAGTACTTC
TRBD2 | TRBJ2-7 | 16 | - | TRBV6-2/TRBV6-3 | CASSVSLAGAFYEQYF | TGTGCCAGCAGTGTCTCACTAGCGGGGGCCTTCTACGAGCAGTACTTC
TRBD1 | TRBJ2-5 | 13 | many | TRBV6-5 | CASRSTGGETQYF | TGTGCCAGCAGGTCAACAGGGGGAGAGACCCAGTACTTC
- | TRBJ1-2 | 14 | many | TRBV3-1 | CASSQIRANYGYTF | TGTGCCAGCAGCCAAATCAGGGCTAACTATGGCTACACCTTC
- | TRBJ2-2 | 15 | few | TRBV7-2 | CASSFGGAGTGELFF | TGTGCCAGCAGCTTTGGGGGCGCTGGCACCGGGGAGCTGTTTTTT
- | TRBJ2-7 | 19 | - | TRBV7-2 | CASSLNPASDSFSSYEQYF | TGTGCCAGCAGCTTAAACCCTGCTTCGGACAGTTTCAGCTCCTACGAGCAGTACTTC
- | TRBJ2-7 | 14 | few | TRBV13 | CASSLAGTLYEQYF | TGTGCCAGCAGCTTGGCCGGGACCCTCTACGAGCAGTACTTC
- | TRBJ1-2 | 15 | many | TRBV5-6 | CASSLSWAAGHGYTF | TGTGCCAGCAGCTTGTCATGGGCAGCCGGTCATGGCTACACCTTC